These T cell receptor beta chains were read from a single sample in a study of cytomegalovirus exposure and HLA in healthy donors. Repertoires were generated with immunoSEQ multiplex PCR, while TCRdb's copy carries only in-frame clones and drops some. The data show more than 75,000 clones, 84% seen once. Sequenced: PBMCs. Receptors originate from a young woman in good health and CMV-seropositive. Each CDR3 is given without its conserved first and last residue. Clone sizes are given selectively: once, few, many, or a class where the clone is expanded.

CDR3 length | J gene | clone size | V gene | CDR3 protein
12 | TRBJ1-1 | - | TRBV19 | ASSIGTANTEAF
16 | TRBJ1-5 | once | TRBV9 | ASSVRGQVGNSNQPQH
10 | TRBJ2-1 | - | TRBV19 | ASREAGNEQF
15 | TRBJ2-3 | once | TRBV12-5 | ASGLVGAETSTDTQY
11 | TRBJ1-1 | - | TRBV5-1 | ASSPDKNTEAF
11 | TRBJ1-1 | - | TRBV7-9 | ASSPTQGTEAF
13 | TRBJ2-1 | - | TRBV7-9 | ASSFETGRDNEQF
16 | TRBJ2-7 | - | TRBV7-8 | ASSLQRDLWMWNYEQY
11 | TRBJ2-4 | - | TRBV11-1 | ASSPRGGNIQY
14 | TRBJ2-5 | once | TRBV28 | ASSSFLAGGRETQY
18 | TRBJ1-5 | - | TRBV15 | ATSRDGGTGDNLRNQPQH
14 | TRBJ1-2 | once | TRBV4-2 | ASSQDLGARIYGYT
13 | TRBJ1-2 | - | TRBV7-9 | ASAPGQAILGGYT
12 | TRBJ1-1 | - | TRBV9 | ASSVAGANTEAF
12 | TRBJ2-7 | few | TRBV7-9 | ASSRGTPNHEQY
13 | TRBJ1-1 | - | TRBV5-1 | ASSFRTGKYTEAF
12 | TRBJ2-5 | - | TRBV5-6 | ASSLVLDQETQY
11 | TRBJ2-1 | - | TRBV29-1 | SVRLAGGYEQF
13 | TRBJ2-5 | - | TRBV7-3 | ASSRSGGVGETQY
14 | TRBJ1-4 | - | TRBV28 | ASSQGGTGTNEKLF
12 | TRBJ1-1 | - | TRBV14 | ASSQDYGGRGAF
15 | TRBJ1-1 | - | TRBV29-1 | IVASLPGEVWNTEAF
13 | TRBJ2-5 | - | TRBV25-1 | ASSPRTSGLGEQY
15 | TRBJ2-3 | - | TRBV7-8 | ASSFGRGGPATDTQY
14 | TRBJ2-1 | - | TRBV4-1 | ASSQASRTQGDEQF
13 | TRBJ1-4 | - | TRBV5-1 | ASKSRGDGNEKLF
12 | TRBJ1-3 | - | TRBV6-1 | ASSVGSRYDTIY
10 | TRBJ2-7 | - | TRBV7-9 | ASSSGLVEQY
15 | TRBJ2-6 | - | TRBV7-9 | ASSLGGQASGANVLT
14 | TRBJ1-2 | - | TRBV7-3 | ASSPTRVRGNYGYT
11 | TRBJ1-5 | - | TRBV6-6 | ASRLQANQPQH
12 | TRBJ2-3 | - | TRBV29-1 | SVDRSGATDTQY
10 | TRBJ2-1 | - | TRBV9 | ASSAQLDEQF
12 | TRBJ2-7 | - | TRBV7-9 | ASSSGTSGVEQY
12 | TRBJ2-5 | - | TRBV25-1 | ASSGSAGEETQY
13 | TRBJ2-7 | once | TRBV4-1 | ASSRTSGRAPEQY
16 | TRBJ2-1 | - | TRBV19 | ASSIATRLAARFHEQF
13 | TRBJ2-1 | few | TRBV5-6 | ASSFGSGSGYEQF
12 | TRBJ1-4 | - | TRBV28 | ASMWDRGNEKLF
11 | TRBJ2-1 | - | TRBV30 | AWSGLGLYEQF
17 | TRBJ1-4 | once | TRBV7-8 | ASSFQGTGKLGLGEKLF
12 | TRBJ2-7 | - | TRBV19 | ASSMGTGLYEQY
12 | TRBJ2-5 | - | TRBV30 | AAGTSGRGETQY
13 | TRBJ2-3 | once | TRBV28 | ASGYRAGVADTQY
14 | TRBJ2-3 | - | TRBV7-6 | ASSLARGTSTDTQY
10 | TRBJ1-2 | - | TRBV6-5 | ASSSHRGGYT